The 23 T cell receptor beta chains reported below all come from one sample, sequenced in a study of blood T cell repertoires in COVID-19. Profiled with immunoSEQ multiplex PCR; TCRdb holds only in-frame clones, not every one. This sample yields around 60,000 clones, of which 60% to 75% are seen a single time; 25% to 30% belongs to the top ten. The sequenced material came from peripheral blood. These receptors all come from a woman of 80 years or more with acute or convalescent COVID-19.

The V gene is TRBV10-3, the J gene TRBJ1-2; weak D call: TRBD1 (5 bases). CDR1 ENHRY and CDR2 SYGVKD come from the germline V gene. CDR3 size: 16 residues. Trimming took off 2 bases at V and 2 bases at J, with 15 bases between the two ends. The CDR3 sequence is CAISETGQRGNYGYTF. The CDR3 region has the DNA TGTGCCATCAGTGAGACCGGACAAAGAGGCAACTATGGCTACACCTTC.

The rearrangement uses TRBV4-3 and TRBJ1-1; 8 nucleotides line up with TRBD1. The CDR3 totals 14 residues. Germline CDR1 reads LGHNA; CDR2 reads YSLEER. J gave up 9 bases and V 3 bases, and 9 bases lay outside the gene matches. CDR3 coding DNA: TGCGCCAGCAGCCAGGGACAGGCTCCCACCCAAGCTTTCTTT. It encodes CASSQGQAPTQAFF.

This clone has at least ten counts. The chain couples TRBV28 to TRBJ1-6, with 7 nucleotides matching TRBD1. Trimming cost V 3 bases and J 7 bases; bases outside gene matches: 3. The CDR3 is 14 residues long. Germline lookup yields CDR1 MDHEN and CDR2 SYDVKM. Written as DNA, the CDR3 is TGTGCCAGCAGTTTCACAGGGGAGAATTCACCCCTCCACTTT. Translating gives CASSFTGENSPLHF.

CDR3 in DNA: TGTGCCAGCAGTTCGACCGGGACTAATGGCGAGCAGTACTTC. Its protein is CASSSTGTNGEQYF. The rearrangement uses TRBV6-5 and TRBJ2-7, with 7 bases that match TRBD2. Germline-derived CDR1 and CDR2 are MNHEY and SVGAGI. The CDR3 sequence is 14 residues long. J lost 6 bases, V lost 4 bases, and 9 bases had no gene match.

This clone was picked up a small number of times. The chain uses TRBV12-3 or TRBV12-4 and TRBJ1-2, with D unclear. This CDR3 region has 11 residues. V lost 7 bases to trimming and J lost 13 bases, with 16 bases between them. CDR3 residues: CASTSGLASTF. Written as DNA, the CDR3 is TGTGCCAGCACCTCCGGTCTTGCTTCCACCTTC.

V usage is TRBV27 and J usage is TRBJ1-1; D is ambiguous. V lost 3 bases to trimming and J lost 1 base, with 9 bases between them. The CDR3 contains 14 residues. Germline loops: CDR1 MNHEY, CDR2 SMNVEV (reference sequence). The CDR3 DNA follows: TGTGCCAGCAGTTTCCGCCAGGAGAACACTGAAGCTTTCTTT. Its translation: CASSFRQENTEAFF.

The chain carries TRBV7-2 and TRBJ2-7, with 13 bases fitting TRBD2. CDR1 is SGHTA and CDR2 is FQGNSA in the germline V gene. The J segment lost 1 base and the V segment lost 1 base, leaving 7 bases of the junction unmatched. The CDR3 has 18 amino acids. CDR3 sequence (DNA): TGTGCCAGCAGCTTAGGGACTAGCGGGAGCACCCGGTCCTACGAGCAGTACTTC. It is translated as CASSLGTSGSTRSYEQYF. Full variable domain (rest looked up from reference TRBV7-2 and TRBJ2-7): GAGVSQSPSNKVTEKGKDVELRCDPISGHTALYWYRQSLGQGLEFLIYFQGNSAPDKSGLPSDRFSAERTGGSVSTLTIQRTQQEDSAVYLCASSLGTSGSTRSYEQYFGPGTRLTVT.

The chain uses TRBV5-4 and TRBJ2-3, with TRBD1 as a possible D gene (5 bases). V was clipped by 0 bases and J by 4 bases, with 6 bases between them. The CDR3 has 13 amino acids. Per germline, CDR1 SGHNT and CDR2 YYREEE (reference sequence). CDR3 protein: CASSLGGADTQYF. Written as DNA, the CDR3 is TGTGCCAGCAGCTTGGGGGGCGCAGATACGCAGTATTTT.

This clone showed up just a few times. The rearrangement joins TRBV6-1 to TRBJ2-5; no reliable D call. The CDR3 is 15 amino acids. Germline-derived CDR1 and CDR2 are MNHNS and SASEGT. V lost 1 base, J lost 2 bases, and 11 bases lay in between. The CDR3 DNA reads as TGTGCCAGCAGTGAAGTCGGTAGCCGACAAGAGACCCAGTACTTC. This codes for CASSEVGSRQETQYF.

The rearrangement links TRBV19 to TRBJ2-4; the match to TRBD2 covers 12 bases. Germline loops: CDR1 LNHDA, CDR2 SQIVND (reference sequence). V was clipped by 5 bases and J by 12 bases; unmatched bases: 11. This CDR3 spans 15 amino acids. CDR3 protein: CASSGLAGPVPNQYF. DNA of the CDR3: TGTGCCAGTAGTGGACTAGCGGGACCAGTACCCAATCAGTACTTC.

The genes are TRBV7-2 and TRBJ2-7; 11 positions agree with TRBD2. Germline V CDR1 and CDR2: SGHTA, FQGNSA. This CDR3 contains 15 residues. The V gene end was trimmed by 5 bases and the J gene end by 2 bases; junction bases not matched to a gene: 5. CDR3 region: CASSRTSGWTYEQYF. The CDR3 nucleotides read TGTGCCAGCAGCAGGACTAGCGGGTGGACCTACGAGCAGTACTTC.

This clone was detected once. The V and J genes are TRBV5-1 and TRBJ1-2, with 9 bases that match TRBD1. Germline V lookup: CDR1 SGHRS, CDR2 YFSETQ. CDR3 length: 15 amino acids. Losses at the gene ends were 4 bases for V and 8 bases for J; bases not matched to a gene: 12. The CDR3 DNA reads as TGCGCCAGCAGCCTTGGGTGGGACAGGGCTGAAGGCTACACCTTC. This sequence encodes CASSLGWDRAEGYTF.

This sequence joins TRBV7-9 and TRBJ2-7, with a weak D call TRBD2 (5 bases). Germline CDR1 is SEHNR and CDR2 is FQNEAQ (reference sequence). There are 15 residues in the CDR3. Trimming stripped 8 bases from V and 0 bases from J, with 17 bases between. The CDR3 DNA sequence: TGTGCCAGCGCCGAGGCGCTGGGGAGCTCCTACGAGCAGTACTTC. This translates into CASAEALGSSYEQYF.

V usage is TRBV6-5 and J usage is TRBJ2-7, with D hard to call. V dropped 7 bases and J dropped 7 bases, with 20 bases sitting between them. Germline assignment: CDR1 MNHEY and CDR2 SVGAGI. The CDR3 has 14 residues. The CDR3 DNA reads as TGTGCCAGCACCATAGCCCGTTTCGGCGCGGAGCAGTACTTC. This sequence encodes CASTIARFGAEQYF.

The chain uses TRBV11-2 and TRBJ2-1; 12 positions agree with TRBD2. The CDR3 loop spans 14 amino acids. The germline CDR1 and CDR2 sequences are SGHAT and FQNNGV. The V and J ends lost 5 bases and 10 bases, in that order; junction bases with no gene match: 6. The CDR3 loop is CASSPSGRAQEQFF. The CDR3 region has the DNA TGTGCCAGCAGCCCTAGCGGGAGGGCCCAGGAGCAGTTCTTC.

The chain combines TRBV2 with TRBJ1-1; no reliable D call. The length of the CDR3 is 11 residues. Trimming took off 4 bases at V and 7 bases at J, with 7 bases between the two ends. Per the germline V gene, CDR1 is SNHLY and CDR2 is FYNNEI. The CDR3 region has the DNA TGTGCCAGCAGTGGAATTAGTGAAGCTTTCTTT. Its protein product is CASSGISEAFF.

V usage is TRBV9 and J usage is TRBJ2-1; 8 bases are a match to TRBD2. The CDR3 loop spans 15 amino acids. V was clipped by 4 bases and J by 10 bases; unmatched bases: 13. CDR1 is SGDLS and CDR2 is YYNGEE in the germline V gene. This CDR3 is CASSPLNGRALEQFF. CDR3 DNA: TGTGCCAGCAGCCCCCTGAACGGGAGGGCCCTGGAGCAGTTCTTC.

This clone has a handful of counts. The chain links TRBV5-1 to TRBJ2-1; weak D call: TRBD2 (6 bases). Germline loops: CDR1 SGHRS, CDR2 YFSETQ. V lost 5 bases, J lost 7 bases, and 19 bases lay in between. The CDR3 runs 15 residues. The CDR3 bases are TGCGCCAGCAGAGTGAGTAGCGGTTACCTAAATGAGCAGTTCTTC. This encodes CASRVSSGYLNEQFF.

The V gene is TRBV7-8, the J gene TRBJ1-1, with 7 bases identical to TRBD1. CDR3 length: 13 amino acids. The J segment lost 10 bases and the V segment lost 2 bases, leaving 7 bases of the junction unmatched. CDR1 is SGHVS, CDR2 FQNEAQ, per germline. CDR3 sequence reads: CASSLRQGLGAFF. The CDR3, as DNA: TGTGCCAGCAGCTTACGACAGGGACTGGGAGCTTTCTTT.

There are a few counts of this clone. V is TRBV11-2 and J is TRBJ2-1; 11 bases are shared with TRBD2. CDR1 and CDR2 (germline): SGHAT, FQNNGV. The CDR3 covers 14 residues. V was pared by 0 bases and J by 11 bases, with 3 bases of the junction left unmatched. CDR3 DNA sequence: TGTGCCAGCAGCTTAGAGGGGACTAGCGGACAGCAGTTCTTC. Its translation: CASSLEGTSGQQFF.

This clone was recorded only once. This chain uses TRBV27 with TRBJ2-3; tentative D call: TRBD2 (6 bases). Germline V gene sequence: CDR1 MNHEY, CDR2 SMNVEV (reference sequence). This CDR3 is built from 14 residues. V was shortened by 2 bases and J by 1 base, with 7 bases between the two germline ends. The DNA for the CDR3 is TGTGCCAGCAGTTTACCGGGAGGCACAGATACGCAGTATTTT. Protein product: CASSLPGGTDTQYF.

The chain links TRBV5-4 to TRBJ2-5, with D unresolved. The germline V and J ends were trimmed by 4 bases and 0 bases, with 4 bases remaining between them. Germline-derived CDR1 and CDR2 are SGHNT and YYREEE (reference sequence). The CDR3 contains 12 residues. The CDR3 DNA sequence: TGTGCCAGCAGCGTAAACCAAGAGACCCAGTACTTC. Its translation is CASSVNQETQYF. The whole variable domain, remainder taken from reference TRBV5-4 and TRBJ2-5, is ETGVTQSPTHLIKTRGQQVTLRCSSQSGHNTVSWYQQALGQGPQFIFQYYREEENGRGNFPPRFSGLQFPNYSSELNVNALELDDSALYLCASSVNQETQYFGPGTRLLVL.

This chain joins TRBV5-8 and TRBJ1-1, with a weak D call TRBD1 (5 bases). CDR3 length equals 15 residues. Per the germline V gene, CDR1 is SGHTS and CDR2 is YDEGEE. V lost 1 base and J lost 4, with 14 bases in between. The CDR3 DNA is TGTGCCAGCAGCTTGTGGGGCGGATTTGGCACTGAAGCTTTCTTT. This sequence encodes CASSLWGGFGTEAFF.